The 32 T cell receptor beta chains listed next were all sequenced from one sample in a study of CD8+ T cells in alopecia areata. Reverse transcription of extracted RNA yielded cDNA, which provided the sequencing template. TCRdb keeps only in-frame clones here, not all; method: immunoSEQ multiplex PCR. The table has roughly 120,000 clones, less than 75% seen once; the top ten hold approximately 31%. Treatment noted: oral pan-JAK inhibitor, 5-10 mg twice daily. Sequences were derived from CD8+ T cells sorted from blood, sampled at week 4, from a patient treated with tofacitinib. These receptors were obtained from a human donor with alopecia areata.

The chain joins TRBV2 to TRBJ1-1; D gene unclear. From germline, CDR1 is SNHLY and CDR2 FYNNEI. Trimming stripped 6 bases from V and 0 bases from J, with 8 bases between. The CDR3 loop spans 13 amino acids. In DNA form, the CDR3 reads TGTGCCAGCAGGTGGACGGTGAACACTGAAGCTTTCTTT. Translated: CASRWTVNTEAFF.

V usage is TRBV15 and J usage is TRBJ2-5; no definite D call. Germline CDR1 and CDR2: LNHNV and YYDKDF (reference sequence). Deletions cut 8 bases from V and 5 bases from J, with 18 bases between. The CDR3 sequence is 14 residues long. As DNA, the CDR3 is TGTGCCACCTCCTCCCCCCCCACCCCGGAGACCCAGTACTTC. It codes for CATSSPPTPETQYF.

The J gene is TRBJ2-5, the V gene TRBV15, with no clear D. The V end lost 2 bases, the J end lost 3 bases, and 7 bases lay between the germline ends. Germline CDR1 LNHNV, CDR2 YYDKDF (reference sequence). The CDR3 length is 13 residues. The CDR3 DNA follows: TGTGCCACCAGCAGAACAGCCGAAGAGACCCAGTACTTC. Its translation is CATSRTAEETQYF.

This clone was counted between two and nine times. The chain is built from TRBV10-3 and TRBJ2-5, with D possibly TRBD1 on 7 matching bases. Per the germline V gene, CDR1 is ENHRY and CDR2 is SYGVKD. V lost 6 bases to trimming and J lost 4 bases, with 15 bases between them. This CDR3 region has 14 residues. The CDR3: CAIRDTGEAETQYF. For the CDR3, the DNA is TGTGCCATCAGAGATACAGGGGAGGCAGAGACCCAGTACTTC.

The chain combines TRBV27 with TRBJ1-1; D unresolved. V lost 5 bases and J lost 7, with 11 bases in between. CDR3 length: 12 residues. The germline V gene encodes CDR1 MNHEY and CDR2 SMNVEV (reference sequence). In DNA, the CDR3 is TGTGCCAGCAGTGAGGTGTATGGTGAAGCTTTCTTT. This codes for CASSEVYGEAFF.

On this clone itself: This sample includes further DNA sequences coding for the same CDR3. The chain joins TRBV7-9 to TRBJ1-1; D is possibly TRBD1 (6 bases). Germline V gene sequence: CDR1 SEHNR, CDR2 FQNEAQ (reference sequence). Between the trimmed V and J ends, which lost 3 bases and 3 bases, there was a span of 8 bases. The CDR3 spans 13 residues. The CDR3 sequence: CASSFPGDTEAFF. The CDR3 bases are TGTGCCAGCAGCTTCCCAGGGGACACTGAAGCTTTCTTT.

V and J are TRBV30 and TRBJ2-7; 8 bases line up with TRBD1. The germline gives CDR1 GTSNPN, CDR2 SVGIG (reference sequence). The trim removed 2 bases at V and 5 bases at J, leaving 23 bases unmatched. The CDR3 is 19 amino acids. Written as DNA, the CDR3 is TGTGCCTGGAGTTCCAGGGACAGGACAAGAGCCACCCGCTTTGACGAGCAGTACTTC. Encoded protein: CAWSSRDRTRATRFDEQYF.

The V gene is TRBV6-5, the J gene TRBJ2-7; D is perhaps TRBD1 (5 bases). The CDR3 is 15 residues long. Per germline, CDR1 MNHEY and CDR2 SVGAGI. V gave up 7 bases and J gave up 0 bases, with 16 bases separating them. DNA of the CDR3: TGTGCCAGCACCTCAGACAGCTCTAGCTCCTACGAGCAGTACTTC. As protein: CASTSDSSSSYEQYF.

The chain carries TRBV25-1 and TRBJ2-7; a weak D match, TRBD1 (5 bases). The CDR3 extends over 16 amino acids. V was pared by 3 bases and J by 2 bases, with 17 bases between. Germline V gives CDR1 MGHDK, CDR2 SYGVNS. CDR3 DNA sequence: TGTGCCAGCAGTGACTCCCGTGCGGACACTCCCTACGAGCAGTACTTC. Its protein is CASSDSRADTPYEQYF.

The chain is built from TRBV30 and TRBJ2-7; 9 bases are shared with TRBD1. This CDR3 is 15 amino acids long. CDR1 and CDR2 (germline): GTSNPN, SVGIG (reference sequence). V lost 3 bases to trimming and J lost 0 bases; unmatched junction nucleotides: 6. CDR3 bases: TGTGCCTGGAGAGCGGGACAGGGTCCCTCCTACGAGCAGTACTTC. It specifies CAWRAGQGPSYEQYF.

The CDR3: CASRLTGGPLHF. The CDR3 nucleotides are TGTGCCAGCAGATTAACCGGGGGACCCCTCCACTTT. The chain employs TRBV27 and TRBJ1-6; the D gene is possibly TRBD1 (5 bases). The CDR3 has 12 residues. V lost 6 bases and J 12 bases, leaving 12 bases between the germline ends. Germline V gives CDR1 MNHEY, CDR2 SMNVEV (reference sequence).

This clone was seen just once. The J gene is TRBJ2-7, the V gene TRBV29-1, with 9 bases that match TRBD1. Per the germline V gene, CDR1 is SQVTM and CDR2 is ANQGSEA. The CDR3 runs 12 residues. V dropped 5 bases and J dropped 3; count of bases not matched to a gene: 2. The CDR3 protein is CSVRQGVYEQYF. The CDR3 DNA reads as TGCAGCGTTCGACAGGGGGTCTACGAGCAGTACTTC.

This chain connects TRBV30 to TRBJ2-2; D is ambiguous. Germline V CDR1 and CDR2: GTSNPN, SVGIG (reference sequence). The CDR3 extends over 13 amino acids. V lost 3 bases, J lost 4 bases, and 9 bases lay in between. Written as DNA, the CDR3 is TGTGCCTGGAGGCTAAGAAGCACCGGGGAGCTGTTTTTT. Its translation is CAWRLRSTGELFF.

This clone was seen just once. The genes are TRBV30 and TRBJ1-6; D is unresolved. The CDR3 is 13 residues long. Trimming removed 2 bases at V and 8 bases at J, with 10 bases between. Per germline, CDR1 GTSNPN and CDR2 SVGIG (reference sequence). CDR3 coding DNA: TGTGCCTGGAGTACCACCTTGGATTCACCCCTCCACTTT. It specifies CAWSTTLDSPLHF.

The chain joins TRBV5-1 to TRBJ2-7; weak D call: TRBD1 (6 bases). The germline V gene has CDR1 SGHRS and CDR2 YFSETQ. The CDR3 sequence is 14 residues long. V was shortened by 0 bases and J by 2 bases, with 9 bases between the two germline ends. CDR3 DNA: TGCGCCAGCAGCTTGGAGGACAGTACCTACGAGCAGTACTTC. It translates to CASSLEDSTYEQYF.

DNA of the CDR3: TGTGCCAGCAGTCCTCCCCGGGACTTGAGCACAGATACGCAGTATTTT. It specifies CASSPPRDLSTDTQYF. The genes are TRBV2 and TRBJ2-3; D possibly corresponds to TRBD2 (6 bases). The CDR3 runs to 16 residues. V lost 5 bases and J 0 bases, leaving 15 bases between the germline ends. Germline-derived CDR1 and CDR2 are SNHLY and FYNNEI.

This clone came up a few times. CDR3 DNA: TGTGCCAGCAGCCCTACGGGAGGGGGCTACACCTTC. As protein: CASSPTGGGYTF. This chain connects TRBV9 to TRBJ1-2; no reliable D call. V was clipped by 4 bases and J by 8 bases, with 12 bases between them. Germline-derived CDR1 and CDR2 are SGDLS and YYNGEE. CDR3 size: 12 residues.

The chain has TRBV6-1 and TRBJ2-2; TRBD2 matches 10 bases. The length of the CDR3 is 15 residues. V dropped 4 bases and J dropped 3; count of bases not matched to a gene: 2. The V gene's germline CDR1 is MNHNS and CDR2 SASEGT. The DNA of the CDR3 is TGTGCCAGCAGTGTCCTAGCGGGGGACACCGGGGAGCTGTTTTTT. Translating gives CASSVLAGDTGELFF.

This clone is a singleton in its sample. The chain employs TRBV5-6 and TRBJ2-7; D is possibly TRBD1 (5 bases). This CDR3 is 13 amino acids long. Germline V gene data show CDR1 as SGHDT and CDR2 as YYEEEE. Trimming removed 4 bases from V and 0 bases from J, with 8 bases in between. DNA of the CDR3: TGTGCCAGCAGCGCAGACAGCTCCTACGAGCAGTACTTC. The encoded protein is CASSADSSYEQYF. Full variable domain (outside the CDR3, taken from reference TRBV5-6 and TRBJ2-7): DAGVTQSPTHLIKTRGQQVTLRCSPKSGHDTVSWYQQALGQGPQFIFQYYEEEERQRGNFPDRFSGHQFPNYSSELNVNALLLGDSALYLCASSADSSYEQYFGPGTRLTVT.

As to this clone: Sequence at one end of the junction differs from germline and may be a read error. This chain uses TRBV7-9 with TRBJ2-1; weak D call: TRBD2 (5 bases). From germline, CDR1 is SEHNR and CDR2 FQNEAQ (reference sequence). This CDR3 region has 11 residues. This CDR3 reads CATDPRGLAVF. The CDR3 DNA sequence: TGTGCCACCGATCCTCGGGGTTTGGCCGTCTTC.

In this sample, this clone turned up a few times. The chain is built from TRBV27 and TRBJ1-2, with 7 bases fitting TRBD1. Germline assignment: CDR1 MNHEY and CDR2 SMNVEV (reference sequence). With V trimmed by 3 bases and J by 2 bases, 6 bases remained unmatched. This CDR3 has 15 residues. The CDR3 nucleotides read TGTGCCAGCAGTTTCGGGGACAGTCAGAACTATGGCTACACCTTC. Protein sequence: CASSFGDSQNYGYTF.

The J gene is TRBJ1-5, the V gene TRBV27; no reliable D call. The CDR3 runs 12 residues. Germline V gene data show CDR1 as MNHEY and CDR2 as SMNVEV (reference sequence). V was cut by 8 bases and J by 7 bases, with 12 bases left in between. CDR3 DNA sequence: TGTGCCAGCTCTGGCCAAGGACAGCCCCAGCATTTT. Its protein product is CASSGQGQPQHF.

As regards this clone: The identical CDR3 is also encoded by other nucleotide sequences in the sample. The V gene is TRBV29-1, the J gene TRBJ2-7; 8 nucleotides match TRBD1. There are 13 residues in the CDR3. Per germline, CDR1 SQVTM and CDR2 ANQGSEA. J was trimmed by 2 bases and V by 6 bases; bases with no gene match: 6. CDR3 amino acids: CSVPGQGPYEQYF. CDR3 nucleotide sequence: TGCAGCGTCCCCGGACAGGGACCCTACGAGCAGTACTTC.

This chain links TRBV5-1 with TRBJ2-7, with 9 positions matching TRBD1. With 3 bases clipped from V and 0 bases from J, the junction kept 7 bases outside the gene matches. This CDR3 region has 16 residues. CDR1 is SGHRS and CDR2 is YFSETQ in the germline V gene. The CDR3 nucleotides are TGCGCCAGCAGCTATGGGACGGGACAGGGCTCCTACGAGCAGTACTTC. Residues: CASSYGTGQGSYEQYF.

The chain is built from TRBV7-9 and TRBJ1-2; a weak D match, TRBD1 (5 bases). CDR3 length: 16 amino acids. Trimming cost V 1 base and J 4 bases, with 16 bases left between them. In germline, CDR1 is SEHNR, CDR2 FQNEAQ (reference sequence). CDR3 sequence (DNA): TGTGCCAGCAGCTTAGAAGTCGCGACAGCAAGCTATGGCTACACCTTC. Protein: CASSLEVATASYGYTF.

The V and J genes are TRBV29-1 and TRBJ1-1, with 7 bases identical to TRBD1. The V and J ends lost 6 bases and 5 bases, in that order; junction bases with no gene match: 15. There are 15 residues in the CDR3. Germline V gene data show CDR1 as SQVTM and CDR2 as ANQGSEA. CDR3 amino acids: CSVHHGTAAWTEAFF. The CDR3 coding sequence is TGCAGCGTGCACCACGGGACAGCCGCCTGGACTGAAGCTTTCTTT.

The CDR3 reads CAISEPDRRDYNEQFF. CDR3 DNA sequence: TGTGCCATCAGTGAGCCGGACAGGAGGGACTACAATGAGCAGTTCTTC. J is TRBJ2-1 and V is TRBV10-3, with D possibly TRBD1 on 7 matching bases. CDR1 is ENHRY and CDR2 is SYGVKD in the germline V gene. This CDR3 is 16 amino acids long. V was cut by 2 bases and J by 3 bases, with 14 bases left in between.

This clone turned up a few times. The chain employs TRBV29-1 and TRBJ2-3; D uncertain. This CDR3 has 11 amino acids. Between the trimmed V and J ends, which lost 4 bases and 5 bases, there was a span of 7 bases. CDR1 and CDR2 (germline): SQVTM, ANQGSEA. The CDR3 loop is CSVVPIDTQYF. In DNA, the CDR3 is TGCAGCGTTGTACCCATAGATACGCAGTATTTT.

The chain has TRBV7-8 and TRBJ1-2; 8 bases map to TRBD1. Germline trimming cut 1 base from V and 3 bases from J; bases unmatched to any gene: 1. Germline lookup yields CDR1 SGHVS and CDR2 FQNEAQ. The CDR3 runs to 14 residues. The CDR3 DNA sequence: TGTGCCAGCAGCTTAGGACAGGGGCACTATGGCTACACCTTC. Translated, it gives CASSLGQGHYGYTF.

Only a few counts were recorded for this clone. The chain joins TRBV25-1 to TRBJ1-2; D is possibly TRBD1 (5 bases). This CDR3 has 15 residues. V was trimmed by 1 base and J by 1 base, leaving 10 bases between them. Per germline, CDR1 MGHDK and CDR2 SYGVNS. The CDR3 region has the DNA TGTGCCAGCAGTGAATTGGGGGGTGATAACTATGGCTACACCTTC. Encoded protein: CASSELGGDNYGYTF.

V is TRBV28 and J is TRBJ1-2; D unresolved. Germline assignment: CDR1 MDHEN and CDR2 SYDVKM. The CDR3 length is 11 residues. V dropped 1 base and J dropped 8 bases, with 5 bases sitting between them. The CDR3 is CASSLSEGYTF. The CDR3 region has the DNA TGTGCCAGCAGTTTATCGGAGGGCTACACCTTC.

On this clone: The junction and the germline gene differ at one end; a read error may be behind it. The chain uses TRBV7-7 and TRBJ2-2; 9 positions match TRBD2. CDR1 is SSHAT, CDR2 FNYEAQ, per germline (reference sequence). This CDR3 has 15 amino acids. The CDR3 DNA reads TGTGCTAGCAGCCCAGGCGGGGGGGCCGCCGGGGAGCTGTTTTTT. As protein: CASSPGGGAAGELFF.